One sample yielded the 25 T cell receptor beta chains listed below, sequenced in a study of shared clonotypes between healthy human individuals. Libraries were prepared by immunoSEQ multiplex PCR; TCRdb keeps only in-frame clonotypes and omits some of them. The data show 650,000 to 800,000 clones, with 92% seen just once and about 24% held by the top ten. Positive CCR7 selection of CD45RO-negative cells yielded the naive CD8 cells, and terminally differentiated effector memory CD45RA+ cells were excluded. The sample taken for sequencing was naive CD8+ T cells sorted from blood. All receptors derive from a man aged 25 to 40 in good health.

This sequence joins TRBV29-1 and TRBJ2-7; maybe TRBD2 (5 bases). CDR1 and CDR2 (germline): SQVTM, ANQGSEA. This CDR3 has 14 amino acids. Deletions cut 3 bases from V and 2 bases from J, with 14 bases between. The CDR3 nucleotides are TGCAGCGTTGATAGCGCTGGGCTTCCCTACGAGCAGTACTTC. It is translated as CSVDSAGLPYEQYF.

The rearrangement uses TRBV28 and TRBJ2-7; 8 nucleotides agree with TRBD1. The germline CDR1 and CDR2 sequences are MDHEN and SYDVKM. V lost 2 bases to trimming and J lost 2 bases; unmatched junction nucleotides: 2. The CDR3 has 14 amino acids. The DNA for the CDR3 is TGTGCCAGCAGTTTAGTACAGGGGGCCTACGAGCAGTACTTC. This codes for CASSLVQGAYEQYF. The variable domain in full, with the rest retrieved from reference TRBV28 and TRBJ2-7, is DVKVTQSSRYLVKRTGEKVFLECVQDMDHENMFWYRQDPGLGLRLIYFSYDVKMKEKGDIPEGYSVSREKKERFSLILESASTNQTSMYLCASSLVQGAYEQYFGPGTRLTVT.

The genes are TRBV6-1 and TRBJ1-5; D gene ambiguous. V dropped 8 bases and J dropped 5 bases, with 19 bases sitting between them. The CDR3 covers 15 residues. CDR1 and CDR2 (germline): MNHNS, SASEGT. CDR3 nucleotide sequence: TGTGCCAGCGGGGAAAGAGATTACGACGATCAGCCCCAGCATTTT. It yields the protein CASGERDYDDQPQHF.

This clone showed up just a few times. The chain joins TRBV28 to TRBJ2-1, with D perhaps matching TRBD2 (5 bases). Germline V gene data show CDR1 as MDHEN and CDR2 as SYDVKM. The V gene lost 4 bases and the J gene lost 2 bases, with 6 bases spanning the gap. This CDR3 comprises 13 residues. As DNA, the CDR3 is TGTGCCAGCAGTTACGGGACCTACAATGAGCAGTTCTTC. This gives the protein CASSYGTYNEQFF. The whole variable domain, remainder taken from reference TRBV28 and TRBJ2-1, is DVKVTQSSRYLVKRTGEKVFLECVQDMDHENMFWYRQDPGLGLRLIYFSYDVKMKEKGDIPEGYSVSREKKERFSLILESASTNQTSMYLCASSYGTYNEQFFGPGTRLTVL.

The chain combines TRBV28 with TRBJ2-2; 12 positions match TRBD2. CDR1 and CDR2 (germline): MDHEN, SYDVKM. The CDR3 is 15 residues long. V was pared by 0 bases and J by 7 bases, with 0 bases of the junction left unmatched. The CDR3 loop reads CASSLWTSGSGELFF. DNA of the CDR3: TGTGCCAGCAGTTTATGGACTAGCGGGAGCGGGGAGCTGTTTTTT.

The rearrangement joins TRBV25-1 to TRBJ2-6; tentatively, D is TRBD1 (7 bases). The CDR3 extends over 15 amino acids. Trimming pared 5 bases from V and 1 base from J, leaving 9 bases between. Germline V gives CDR1 MGHDK, CDR2 SYGVNS. The CDR3 loop reads CASSSGGSGANVLTF. In DNA form, the CDR3 reads TGTGCCAGCAGTTCAGGGGGGTCTGGGGCCAACGTCCTGACTTTC.

The chain is built from TRBV19 and TRBJ2-5; 7 bases line up with TRBD2. The V segment lost 3 bases and the J segment 0 bases; nucleotides outside the gene matches: 4. The CDR3 extends over 15 amino acids. From germline, CDR1 is LNHDA and CDR2 SQIVND (reference sequence). CDR3 loop: CASSMWEGNQETQYF. CDR3 bases: TGTGCCAGTAGTATGTGGGAGGGGAACCAAGAGACCCAGTACTTC.

V and J are TRBV19 and TRBJ2-2; the D gene is possibly TRBD2 (6 bases). V shed 5 bases and J shed 6 bases, with 19 bases lying between them. The CDR3 covers 16 residues. Germline V gene lookup returns CDR1 LNHDA and CDR2 SQIVND (reference sequence). In DNA, the CDR3 is TGTGCCAGTAGTGCCACTTCGGGGGATTGGTCCGGGGAGCTGTTTTTT. Translation: CASSATSGDWSGELFF.

V gene TRBV12-5 combines with J gene TRBJ2-1, with D uncertain. This CDR3 has 13 amino acids. Germline lookup yields CDR1 LGHNT and CDR2 FRNRAP. Trimming shortened V by 4 bases and J by 6 bases, and 10 bases separated the two germline ends. The CDR3 nucleotides are TGTGCTAGTGGTTCCCACCAGGTCAATGAGCAGTTCTTC. It yields the protein CASGSHQVNEQFF.

Details on this clone: The sample has other DNA sequences that encode this CDR3 too. The J gene is TRBJ2-7, the V gene TRBV30; 11 bases match TRBD2. The CDR3 length is 13 residues. Germline V lookup: CDR1 GTSNPN, CDR2 SVGIG (reference sequence). Trimming at V came to 3 bases and at J to 3 bases, leaving 1 base not matched to a gene. CDR3 sequence reads: CAWSGTSGYEQYF. CDR3 nucleotides: TGTGCCTGGAGCGGGACTAGCGGCTACGAGCAGTACTTC.

V is TRBV5-6 and J is TRBJ2-6, with D uncertain. The germline gives CDR1 SGHDT, CDR2 YYEEEE. The CDR3 is 15 residues long. V lost 1 base, J lost 1 base, and 6 bases lay in between. CDR3 sequence: CASSLMVSGANVLTF. CDR3 bases: TGTGCCAGCAGCTTGATGGTATCTGGGGCCAACGTCCTGACTTTC.

This rearrangement joins TRBV14 to TRBJ2-7, with D tentatively TRBD1 (6 bases). The CDR3 runs to 15 residues. The germline V and J ends were trimmed by 1 base and 0 bases, with 10 bases remaining between them. Per the germline V gene, CDR1 is SGHDN and CDR2 is FVKESK. The CDR3 reads CASSQGGQSSYEQYF. CDR3 coding DNA: TGTGCCAGCAGCCAAGGGGGGCAGTCCTCCTACGAGCAGTACTTC.

The chain employs TRBV10-3 and TRBJ1-1, with TRBD1 matching over 11 bases. With V trimmed by 9 bases and J by 0 bases, 9 bases remained unmatched. This CDR3 contains 16 residues. Per the germline V gene, CDR1 is ENHRY and CDR2 is SYGVKD. CDR3 sequence (DNA): TGTGCCATTCAGGACAGGGGGCAAGGGATGAACACTGAAGCTTTCTTT. This gives the protein CAIQDRGQGMNTEAFF.

Details on this clone: Other DNA sequences from this sample encode an identical CDR3 as well. The chain employs TRBV20-1 and TRBJ1-2; no clear D gene. The CDR3 extends over 8 amino acids. Germline V gene sequence: CDR1 DFQATT, CDR2 SNEGSKA (reference sequence). Trimming took off 6 bases at V and 7 bases at J, with 3 bases between the two ends. CDR3 nucleotides: TGCAGTGCAAGTGGCTACACCTTC. Translating it yields CSASGYTF.

The J gene is TRBJ2-5, the V gene TRBV25-1, with D uncertain. Germline V CDR1 and CDR2: MGHDK, SYGVNS. The CDR3 is made up of 13 amino acids. The ends were cut back, 3 bases at V and 2 bases at J, with 7 bases in the middle. The CDR3 region is CASSEATQETQYF. CDR3 nucleotides: TGTGCCAGCAGTGAGGCCACGCAAGAGACCCAGTACTTC.

The rearrangement joins TRBV28 to TRBJ2-1; weak D call: TRBD1 (6 bases). This CDR3 comprises 13 residues. Trimming left V 6 bases short and J 5 bases short, with 11 bases between. Germline CDR1 and CDR2: MDHEN and SYDVKM. The CDR3 sequence: CASRGDINNEQFF. The CDR3 DNA reads TGTGCCAGCAGGGGGGACATCAACAATGAGCAGTTCTTC. Combining the CDR3 with reference TRBV28 and TRBJ2-1 gives the whole variable domain DVKVTQSSRYLVKRTGEKVFLECVQDMDHENMFWYRQDPGLGLRLIYFSYDVKMKEKGDIPEGYSVSREKKERFSLILESASTNQTSMYLCASRGDINNEQFFGPGTRLTVL.

This clone was seen only a few times. A junction end diverges from the germline sequence, so it may reflect a read error. J is TRBJ2-7 and V is TRBV4-1; D gene uncertain. This CDR3 comprises 13 residues. Looked up from germline, CDR1 is MGHRA and CDR2 is YSYEKL. CDR3 nucleotides: TGCGCCAGCAGCCAAGTAGGATCCTTCGAGCAGTACTTC. Translation: CASSQVGSFEQYF.

CDR3 sequence: CASISLGRGDTEAFF. The CDR3 region has the DNA TGTGCCAGCATATCTTTAGGCAGAGGGGACACTGAAGCTTTCTTT. This chain uses TRBV28 with TRBJ1-1; D is perhaps TRBD1 (5 bases). Germline CDR1 reads MDHEN; CDR2 reads SYDVKM. The V gene lost 7 bases and the J gene lost 3 bases, with 18 bases spanning the gap. The CDR3 contains 15 residues. The whole variable domain, remainder taken from reference TRBV28 and TRBJ1-1, is DVKVTQSSRYLVKRTGEKVFLECVQDMDHENMFWYRQDPGLGLRLIYFSYDVKMKEKGDIPEGYSVSREKKERFSLILESASTNQTSMYLCASISLGRGDTEAFFGQGTRLTVV.

The chain carries TRBV5-4 and TRBJ2-3; no definite D call. The V gene lost 4 bases and the J gene lost 4 bases, with 16 bases spanning the gap. This CDR3 has 15 amino acids. The V gene's germline CDR1 is SGHNT and CDR2 YYREEE (reference sequence). The CDR3: CASSPRGGPPDTQYF. The CDR3, as DNA: TGTGCCAGCAGCCCCCGAGGCGGACCCCCAGATACGCAGTATTTT.

The V call is TRBV2, the J call TRBJ2-7, with unresolved D. CDR1 and CDR2 from the germline V gene are SNHLY and FYNNEI. With 5 bases removed from V and 4 bases from J, the gap between germline ends came to 12 bases. This CDR3 comprises 13 residues. The CDR3 DNA reads TGTGCCAGCAGTTCAGCAAGACGGTACGAGCAGTACTTC. Translating gives CASSSARRYEQYF.

The chain combines TRBV6-1 with TRBJ2-3; 16 positions agree with TRBD2. Germline V gives CDR1 MNHNS, CDR2 SASEGT. Trimming at V came to 4 bases and at J to 4 bases, leaving 11 bases not matched to a gene. The CDR3 covers 19 residues. CDR3 loop: CASSAGLAGGSSWADTQYF. The CDR3 DNA is TGTGCCAGCAGTGCGGGACTAGCGGGAGGGTCATCCTGGGCAGATACGCAGTATTTT.

J is TRBJ2-7 and V is TRBV6-1; 8 bases fit TRBD1. This CDR3 is 13 amino acids long. Trimming took 9 bases from V and 0 from J; bases not matched to a gene: 4. Germline V gene sequence: CDR1 MNHNS, CDR2 SASEGT. The CDR3 DNA reads as TGTGCCAGTTGGGACAGGAGCTCCTACGAGCAGTACTTC. This gives the protein CASWDRSSYEQYF.

This chain connects TRBV30 to TRBJ1-1; a possible D gene is TRBD1 (6 bases). CDR3 size: 14 residues. Trimming took off 3 bases at V and 0 bases at J, with 11 bases between the two ends. Per the germline V gene, CDR1 is GTSNPN and CDR2 is SVGIG (reference sequence). CDR3 sequence: CAWSPPGVNTEAFF. The DNA of the CDR3 is TGTGCCTGGAGCCCCCCAGGGGTGAACACTGAAGCTTTCTTT.

In its sample, this clone was seen once. The V and J genes are TRBV20-1 and TRBJ2-3; D remains ambiguous. The CDR3 is made up of 11 amino acids. Germline CDR1 reads DFQATT; CDR2 reads SNEGSKA (reference sequence). V lost 3 bases to trimming and J lost 4 bases, with 5 bases between them. The CDR3 reads CSARWADTQYF. For the CDR3, the DNA is TGCAGTGCTAGGTGGGCAGATACGCAGTATTTT.

This clone was seen more than once but under ten times. The DNA for the CDR3 is TGTGCCAGTAGTATACGGGAAGCGGAGGACGAGCAGTACTTC. It yields the protein CASSIREAEDEQYF. This chain links TRBV19 with TRBJ2-7, with D maybe TRBD2 (5 bases). The ends were cut back, 2 bases at V and 5 bases at J, with 13 bases in the middle. CDR3 length: 14 amino acids. Germline V lookup: CDR1 LNHDA, CDR2 SQIVND (reference sequence). The full variable domain, completed using reference TRBV19 and TRBJ2-7, is DGGITQSPKYLFRKEGQNVTLSCEQNLNHDAMYWYRQDPGQGLRLIYYSQIVNDFQKGDIAEGYSVSREKKESFPLTVTSAQKNPTAFYLCASSIREAEDEQYFGPGTRLTVT.